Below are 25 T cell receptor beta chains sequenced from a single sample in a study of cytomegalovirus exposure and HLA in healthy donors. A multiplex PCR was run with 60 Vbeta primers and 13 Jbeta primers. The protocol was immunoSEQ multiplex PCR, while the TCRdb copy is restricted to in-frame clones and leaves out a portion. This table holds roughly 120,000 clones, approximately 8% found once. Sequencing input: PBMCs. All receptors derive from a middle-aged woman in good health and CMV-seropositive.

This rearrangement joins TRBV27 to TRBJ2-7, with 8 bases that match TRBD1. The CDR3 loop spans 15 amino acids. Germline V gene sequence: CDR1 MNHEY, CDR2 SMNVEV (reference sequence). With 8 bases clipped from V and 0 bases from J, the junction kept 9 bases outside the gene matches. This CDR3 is CASRPGQGLSYEQYF. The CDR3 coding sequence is TGTGCCAGCCGACCCGGACAGGGCCTCTCCTACGAGCAGTACTTC.

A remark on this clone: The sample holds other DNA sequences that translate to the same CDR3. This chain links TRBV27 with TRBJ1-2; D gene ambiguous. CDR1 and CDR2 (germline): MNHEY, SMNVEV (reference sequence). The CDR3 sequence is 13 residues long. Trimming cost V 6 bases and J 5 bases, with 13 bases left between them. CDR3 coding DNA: TGTGCCAGCAGCCTCTCCGGGAGTTATGGCTACACCTTC. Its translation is CASSLSGSYGYTF.

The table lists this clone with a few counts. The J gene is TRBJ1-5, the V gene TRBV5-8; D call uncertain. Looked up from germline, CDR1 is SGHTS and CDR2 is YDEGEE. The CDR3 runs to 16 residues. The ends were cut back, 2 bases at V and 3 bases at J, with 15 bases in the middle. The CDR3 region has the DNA TGTGCCAGCAGCTTCTATTCCGTGGGCTACAATCAGCCCCAGCATTTT. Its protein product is CASSFYSVGYNQPQHF.

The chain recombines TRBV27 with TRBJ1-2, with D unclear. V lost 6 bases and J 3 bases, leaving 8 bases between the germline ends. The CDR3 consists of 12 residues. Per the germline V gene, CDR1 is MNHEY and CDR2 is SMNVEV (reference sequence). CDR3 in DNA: TGTGCCAGCAGACGCGAGGACTATGGCTACACCTTC. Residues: CASRREDYGYTF.

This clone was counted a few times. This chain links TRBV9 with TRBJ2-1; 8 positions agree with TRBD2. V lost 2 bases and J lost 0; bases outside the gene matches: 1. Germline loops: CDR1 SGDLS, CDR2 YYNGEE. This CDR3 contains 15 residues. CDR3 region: CASSVSGTSYNEQFF. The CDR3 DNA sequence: TGTGCCAGCAGCGTTAGCGGGACCTCCTACAATGAGCAGTTCTTC.

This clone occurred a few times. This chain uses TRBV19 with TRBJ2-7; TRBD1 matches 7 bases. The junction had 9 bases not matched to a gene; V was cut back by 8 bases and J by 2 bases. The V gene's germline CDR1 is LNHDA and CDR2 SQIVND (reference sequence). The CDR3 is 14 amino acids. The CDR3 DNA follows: TGTGCCAGTGCCGTTCGACAGGGAACCTACGAGCAGTACTTC. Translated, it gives CASAVRQGTYEQYF.

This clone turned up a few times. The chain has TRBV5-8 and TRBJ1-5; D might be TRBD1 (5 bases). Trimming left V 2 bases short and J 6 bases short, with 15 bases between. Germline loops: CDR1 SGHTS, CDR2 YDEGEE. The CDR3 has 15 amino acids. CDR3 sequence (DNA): TGTGCCAGCAGCTTTCTTTCAGGGTCTCGTCAGCCCCAGCATTTT. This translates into CASSFLSGSRQPQHF.

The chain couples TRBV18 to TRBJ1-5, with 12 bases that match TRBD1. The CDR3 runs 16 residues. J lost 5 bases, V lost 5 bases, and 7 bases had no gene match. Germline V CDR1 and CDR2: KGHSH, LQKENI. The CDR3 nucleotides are TGTGCCAGCTCAGCAGCCGGGACAGGGGGCGATCAGCCCCAGCATTTT. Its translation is CASSAAGTGGDQPQHF.

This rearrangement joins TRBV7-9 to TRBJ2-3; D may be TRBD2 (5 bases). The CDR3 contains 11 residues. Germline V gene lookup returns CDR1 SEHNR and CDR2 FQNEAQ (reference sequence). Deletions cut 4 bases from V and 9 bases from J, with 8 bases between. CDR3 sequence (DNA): TGTGCCAGCAGCTCCGACTACACGCAGTATTTT. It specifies CASSSDYTQYF.

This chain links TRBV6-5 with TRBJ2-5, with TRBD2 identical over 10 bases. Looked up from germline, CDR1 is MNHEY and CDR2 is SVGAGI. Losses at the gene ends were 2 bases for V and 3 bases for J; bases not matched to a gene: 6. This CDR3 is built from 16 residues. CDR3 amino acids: CASSYTSTSGEETQYF. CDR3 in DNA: TGTGCCAGCAGTTACACCTCTACTAGCGGGGAAGAGACCCAGTACTTC.

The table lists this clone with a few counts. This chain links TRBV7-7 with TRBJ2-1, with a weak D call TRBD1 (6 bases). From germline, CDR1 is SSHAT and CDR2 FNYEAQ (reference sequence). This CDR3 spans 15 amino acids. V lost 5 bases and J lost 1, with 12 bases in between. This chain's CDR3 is CASSPEQGSYNEQFF. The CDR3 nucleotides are TGTGCCAGCAGCCCAGAACAGGGTTCCTACAATGAGCAGTTCTTC.

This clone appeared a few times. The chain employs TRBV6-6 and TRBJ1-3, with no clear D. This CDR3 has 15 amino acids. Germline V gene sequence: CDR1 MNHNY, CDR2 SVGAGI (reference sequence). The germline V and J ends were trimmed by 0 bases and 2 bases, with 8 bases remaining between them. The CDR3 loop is CASSYSRVTGNTIYF. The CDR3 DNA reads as TGTGCCAGCAGTTACTCCCGGGTTACTGGAAACACCATATATTTT.

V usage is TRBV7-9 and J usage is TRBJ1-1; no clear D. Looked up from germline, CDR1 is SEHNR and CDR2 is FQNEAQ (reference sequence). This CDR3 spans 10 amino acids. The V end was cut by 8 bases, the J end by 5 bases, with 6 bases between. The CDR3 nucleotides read TGTGCCAGCGGAGGTACTGAAGCTTTCTTT. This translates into CASGGTEAFF.

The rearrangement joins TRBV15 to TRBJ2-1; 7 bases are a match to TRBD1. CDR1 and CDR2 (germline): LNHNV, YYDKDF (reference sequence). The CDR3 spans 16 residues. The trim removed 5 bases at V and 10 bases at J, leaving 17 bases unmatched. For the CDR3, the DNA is TGTGCCACCAGCGTCACAGGGGACCCCGGAGCGTCAGAGCAGTTCTTC. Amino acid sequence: CATSVTGDPGASEQFF.

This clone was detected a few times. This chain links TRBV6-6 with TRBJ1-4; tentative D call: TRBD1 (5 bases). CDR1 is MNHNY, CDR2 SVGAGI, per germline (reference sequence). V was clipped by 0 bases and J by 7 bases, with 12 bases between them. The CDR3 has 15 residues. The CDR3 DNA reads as TGTGCCAGCAGTTACTCTGGGGGGGATCCTGAAAAACTGTTTTTT. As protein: CASSYSGGDPEKLFF.

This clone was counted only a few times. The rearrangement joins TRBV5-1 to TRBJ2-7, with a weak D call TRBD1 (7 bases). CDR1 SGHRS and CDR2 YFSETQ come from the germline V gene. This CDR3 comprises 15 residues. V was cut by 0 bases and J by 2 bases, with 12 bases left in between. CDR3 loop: CASSLDQGGTYEQYF. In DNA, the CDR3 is TGCGCCAGCAGCTTGGATCAGGGGGGAACCTACGAGCAGTACTTC. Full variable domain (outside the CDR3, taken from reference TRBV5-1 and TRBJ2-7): KAGVTQTPRYLIKTRGQQVTLSCSPISGHRSVSWYQQTPGQGLQFLFEYFSETQRNKGNFPGRFSGRQFSNSRSEMNVSTLELGDSALYLCASSLDQGGTYEQYFGPGTRLTVT.

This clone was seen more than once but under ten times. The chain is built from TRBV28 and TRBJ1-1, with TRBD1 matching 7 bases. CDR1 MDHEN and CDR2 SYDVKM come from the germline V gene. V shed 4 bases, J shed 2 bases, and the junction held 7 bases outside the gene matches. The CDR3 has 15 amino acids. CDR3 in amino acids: CASSSPGTANTEAFF. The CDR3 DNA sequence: TGTGCCAGCAGTTCCCCCGGGACAGCTAACACTGAAGCTTTCTTT.

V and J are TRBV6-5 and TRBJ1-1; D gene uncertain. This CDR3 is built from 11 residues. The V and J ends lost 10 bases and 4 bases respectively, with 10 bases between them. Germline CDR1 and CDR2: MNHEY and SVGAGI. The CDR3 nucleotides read TGTGCCACTAAGCGCTCCACTGAAGCTTTCTTT. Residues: CATKRSTEAFF.

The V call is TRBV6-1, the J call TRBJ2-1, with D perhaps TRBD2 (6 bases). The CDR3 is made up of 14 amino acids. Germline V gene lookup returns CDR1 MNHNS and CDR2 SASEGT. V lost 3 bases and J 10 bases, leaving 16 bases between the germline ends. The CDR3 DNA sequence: TGTGCCAGCAGTGAGGAGGGGAGAGAAAGGGAGCAGTTCTTC. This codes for CASSEEGREREQFF.

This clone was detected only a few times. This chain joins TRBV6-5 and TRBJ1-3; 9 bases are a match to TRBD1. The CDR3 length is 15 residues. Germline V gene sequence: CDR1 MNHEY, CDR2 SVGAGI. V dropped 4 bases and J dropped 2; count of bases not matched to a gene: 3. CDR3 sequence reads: CASSFGQGTGNTIYF. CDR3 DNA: TGTGCCAGCAGTTTCGGACAGGGGACTGGAAACACCATATATTTT.

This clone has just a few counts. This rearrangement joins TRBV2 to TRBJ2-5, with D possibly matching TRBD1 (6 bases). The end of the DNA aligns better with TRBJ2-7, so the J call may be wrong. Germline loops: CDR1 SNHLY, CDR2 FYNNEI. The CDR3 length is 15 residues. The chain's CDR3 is CASSSDPGHHYEQYF. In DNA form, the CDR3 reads TGTGCCAGCAGTTCCGACCCGGGACACCACTACGAGCAGTACTTC.

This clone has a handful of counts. CDR3 DNA: TGTGCCACCAGCAGAGATGGCGGCGGGATAGATGGCTACACCTTC. Protein sequence: CATSRDGGGIDGYTF. The V call is TRBV15, the J call TRBJ1-2; D gene ambiguous. From germline, CDR1 is LNHNV and CDR2 YYDKDF (reference sequence). CDR3 length: 15 amino acids. V lost 0 bases to trimming and J lost 6 bases, with 14 bases between them.

CDR3 coding DNA: TGTGCCTGGAGTGTACTACCGGGGGGCACTGAAGCTTTCTTT. Protein product: CAWSVLPGGTEAFF. This rearrangement joins TRBV30 to TRBJ1-1, with D possibly TRBD1 on 5 matching bases. The CDR3 is made up of 14 amino acids. The germline gives CDR1 GTSNPN, CDR2 SVGIG (reference sequence). Trimming cost V 0 bases and J 4 bases, with 12 bases left between them.

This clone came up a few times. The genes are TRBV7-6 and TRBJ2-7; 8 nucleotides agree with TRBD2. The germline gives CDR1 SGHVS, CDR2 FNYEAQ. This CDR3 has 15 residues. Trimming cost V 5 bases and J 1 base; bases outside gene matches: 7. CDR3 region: CASSPRRGGSYEQYF. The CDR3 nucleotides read TGTGCCAGCAGCCCTCGCCGGGGGGGTTCCTACGAGCAGTACTTC. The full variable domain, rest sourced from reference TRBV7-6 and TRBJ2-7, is GAGVSQSPRYKVTKRGQDVALRCDPISGHVSLYWYRQALGQGPEFLTYFNYEAQQDKSGLPNDRFSAERPEGSISTLTIQRTEQRDSAMYRCASSPRRGGSYEQYFGPGTRLTVT.

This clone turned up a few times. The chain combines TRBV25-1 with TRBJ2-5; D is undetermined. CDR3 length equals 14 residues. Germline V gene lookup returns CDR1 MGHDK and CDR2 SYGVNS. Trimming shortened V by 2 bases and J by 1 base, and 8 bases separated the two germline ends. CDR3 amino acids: CASSEGAGQETQYF. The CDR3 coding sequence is TGTGCCAGCAGTGAAGGTGCAGGCCAAGAGACCCAGTACTTC.